The 29 T cell receptor beta chains below all came from one sample that was sequenced in a study of shared clonotypes between healthy human individuals. Only in-frame clones appear in the TCRdb table, and some are missing; sequencing was by immunoSEQ multiplex PCR. The sample includes millions of clones, around nine tenths of them seen just once. What was sequenced was naive CD4+ T cells sorted from blood. The subset was: CD45RA+ positively selected. These receptors all stem from a man aged 18 to 30 in good health.

V is TRBV6-1 and J is TRBJ1-5; D gene ambiguous. Trimming removed 6 bases at V and 2 bases at J, with 8 bases between. Germline CDR1 reads MNHNS; CDR2 reads SASEGT. The CDR3 runs 13 residues. This CDR3 reads CASRVYGNQPQHF. In nucleotides, the CDR3 is TGTGCCAGCAGAGTTTATGGCAATCAGCCCCAGCATTTT.

The CDR3, as DNA: TGTGCCAGCAGACCCGGACAGGGCTTGAATAATTCACCCCTCCACTTT. Protein: CASRPGQGLNNSPLHF. This chain uses TRBV28 with TRBJ1-6; 8 bases map to TRBD1. The CDR3 spans 16 residues. Germline CDR1 and CDR2: MDHEN and SYDVKM. V was clipped by 6 bases and J by 5 bases; unmatched bases: 9.

DNA of the CDR3: TGTGCCAGCAGCGAACAAACAAGAAGCACAGATACGCAGTATTTT. This translates into CASSEQTRSTDTQYF. The V call is TRBV7-2, the J call TRBJ2-3, with D unresolved. This CDR3 has 15 amino acids. Germline loops: CDR1 SGHTA, CDR2 FQGNSA. With 5 bases removed from V and 0 bases from J, the gap between germline ends came to 12 bases.

The chain is built from TRBV5-4 and TRBJ2-3; D is unclear. Trimming pared 3 bases from V and 4 bases from J, leaving 21 bases between. Germline CDR1 reads SGHNT; CDR2 reads YYREEE (reference sequence). This CDR3 is built from 17 residues. The CDR3 DNA sequence: TGTGCCAGCAGCTCAAACCCGGGCCCAGACCTGGCAGATACGCAGTATTTT. Protein: CASSSNPGPDLADTQYF.

This chain's CDR3 is CASSLDRVAVFRDTQYF. The CDR3 nucleotides read TGTGCCAGCAGCTTAGACAGGGTCGCAGTTTTTCGAGATACGCAGTATTTT. The V gene is TRBV11-2, the J gene TRBJ2-3; D possibly corresponds to TRBD1 (5 bases). Germline lookup yields CDR1 SGHAT and CDR2 FQNNGV. The CDR3 is 17 residues long. Trimming pared 0 bases from V and 5 bases from J, leaving 18 bases between.

This chain connects TRBV5-1 to TRBJ2-3, with 8 bases that match TRBD2. This CDR3 is 19 amino acids long. The germline gives CDR1 SGHRS, CDR2 YFSETQ. Trimming took 4 bases from V and 0 from J; bases not matched to a gene: 16. CDR3 protein: CASSPLGSGRDPSTDTQYF. The CDR3 region has the DNA TGCGCCAGCAGCCCGTTGGGGAGCGGGAGAGACCCTAGCACAGATACGCAGTATTTT.

The CDR3 region is CASRMTATYEQYF. The CDR3 coding sequence is TGTGCCAGTAGGATGACAGCAACCTACGAGCAGTACTTC. J is TRBJ2-7 and V is TRBV19; tentative D call: TRBD1 (5 bases). The CDR3 covers 13 residues. Germline CDR1 and CDR2: LNHDA and SQIVND (reference sequence). Trimming removed 6 bases at V and 2 bases at J, with 11 bases between. Full variable domain (remainder filled in from reference TRBV19 and TRBJ2-7): DGGITQSPKYLFRKEGQNVTLSCEQNLNHDAMYWYRQDPGQGLRLIYYSQIVNDFQKGDIAEGYSVSREKKESFPLTVTSAQKNPTAFYLCASRMTATYEQYFGPGTRLTVT.

This chain links TRBV5-1 with TRBJ2-1, with D perhaps TRBD1 or TRBD2 (5 bases each). CDR3 length: 14 residues. V gave up 1 base and J gave up 4 bases, with 9 bases separating them. The germline CDR1 and CDR2 sequences are SGHRS and YFSETQ. The DNA of the CDR3 is TGCGCCAGCAGCTTGTGGGGACCTTACAATGAGCAGTTCTTC. This gives the protein CASSLWGPYNEQFF.

The gene calls are TRBV13 and TRBJ2-3; a weak D match, TRBD1 (5 bases). Trimming took 8 bases from V and 0 from J, leaving 12 bases between them. The germline CDR1 and CDR2 sequences are PRHDT and FYEKMQ (reference sequence). CDR3 size: 14 residues. In DNA form, the CDR3 reads TGTGCCAGCCAAGACAGCAGGAGCACAGATACGCAGTATTTT. Its translation is CASQDSRSTDTQYF.

This clone occurred once. The chain uses TRBV6-4 and TRBJ2-1, with 7 bases that match TRBD1. The V gene's germline CDR1 is MRHNA and CDR2 SNTAGT. Trimming at V came to 5 bases and at J to 2 bases, leaving 9 bases not matched to a gene. The CDR3 length is 16 residues. CDR3 coding DNA: TGTGCCAGCAGTTACACAGGGGCTTCTCCCTACAATGAGCAGTTCTTC. It encodes CASSYTGASPYNEQFF.

J is TRBJ2-2 and V is TRBV6-1; 8 bases match TRBD1. The germline CDR1 and CDR2 sequences are MNHNS and SASEGT. CDR3 length: 14 residues. J lost 7 bases, V lost 5 bases, and 6 bases had no gene match. The CDR3 spells CASSRTGSDGELFF. CDR3 coding DNA: TGTGCCAGCAGTAGGACAGGGTCCGACGGGGAGCTGTTTTTT.

The chain has TRBV7-2 and TRBJ2-3; 9 bases map to TRBD2. The CDR3 totals 16 residues. Germline loops: CDR1 SGHTA, CDR2 FQGNSA. V lost 4 bases to trimming and J lost 5 bases; unmatched junction nucleotides: 10. DNA for the CDR3: TGTGCCAGCAGCTCCCGACTAGCGGACGGAGGAGATACGCAGTATTTT. It yields the protein CASSSRLADGGDTQYF.

The V gene is TRBV18, the J gene TRBJ2-3; 10 bases align to TRBD2. CDR3 size: 17 residues. Unmatched junction bases numbered 7, after V lost 2 bases and J lost 2 bases. CDR1 KGHSH and CDR2 LQKENI come from the germline V gene. The CDR3 region is CASSPFGLAGATDTQYF. CDR3 in DNA: TGTGCCAGCTCACCATTCGGGCTAGCGGGAGCCACAGATACGCAGTATTTT.

The chain employs TRBV2 and TRBJ2-7; TRBD2 aligns across 7 bases. V was pared by 6 bases and J by 2 bases, with 22 bases of the junction left unmatched. The CDR3 is made up of 19 amino acids. Germline assignment: CDR1 SNHLY and CDR2 FYNNEI. The CDR3 spells CASRYSKAGMRTPPYEQYF. Written as DNA, the CDR3 is TGTGCCAGCAGATACTCAAAAGCGGGGATGCGAACCCCCCCCTACGAGCAGTACTTC. Supplemented by reference TRBV2 and TRBJ2-7, the full variable domain reads EPEVTQTPSHQVTQMGQEVILRCVPISNHLYFYWYRQILGQKVEFLVSFYNNEISEKSEIFDDQFSVERPDGSNFTLKIRSTKLEDSAMYFCASRYSKAGMRTPPYEQYFGPGTRLTVT.

Worth noting for this clone: A junction boundary mismatches the germline segment, possibly from a read error. This rearrangement joins TRBV7-7 to TRBJ2-3; no clear D gene. The germline V gene has CDR1 SSHAT and CDR2 FNYEAQ (reference sequence). CDR3 size: 14 residues. Here the CDR3 DNA reads TGTGCTAGCAGCTTAAGCAGACGCACAGATACGCAGTATTTT. Translated, it gives CASSLSRRTDTQYF.

V gene TRBV11-3 combines with J gene TRBJ1-6; TRBD1 matches at 9 bases. The CDR3 totals 17 residues. The junction had 13 bases not matched to a gene; V was cut back by 4 bases and J by 9 bases. Germline V gene lookup returns CDR1 SGHNT and CDR2 YENEEA. CDR3 DNA sequence: TGTGCCAGCAGCTGGCTCCGGGACAGGGAGGAAGGTTCACCCCTCCACTTT. Translating it yields CASSWLRDREEGSPLHF.

The CDR3 DNA reads TGTGCCAGCAGTTCGGGCGGGGGGGGATCTGAAGCTTTCTTT. Its protein product is CASSSGGGGSEAFF. The chain is built from TRBV6-5 and TRBJ1-1; D is possibly TRBD1 (5 bases). The germline V gene has CDR1 MNHEY and CDR2 SVGAGI. The CDR3 sequence is 14 residues long. V was trimmed by 4 bases and J by 6 bases, leaving 15 bases between them.

V gene TRBV7-2 combines with J gene TRBJ2-6; 7 nucleotides agree with TRBD1. The V and J ends lost 6 bases and 0 bases, in that order; junction bases with no gene match: 2. Germline loops: CDR1 SGHTA, CDR2 FQGNSA. There are 15 residues in the CDR3. The CDR3 protein is CASRNRGSGANVLTF. CDR3 coding DNA: TGTGCCAGCAGAAACAGGGGCTCTGGGGCCAACGTCCTGACTTTC.

The rearrangement links TRBV5-1 to TRBJ2-7, with 9 nucleotides matching TRBD1. J was trimmed by 6 bases and V by 7 bases; bases with no gene match: 11. The germline gives CDR1 SGHRS, CDR2 YFSETQ. This CDR3 is 14 amino acids long. The CDR3 is CASRYRTGDGEQYF. The CDR3 region has the DNA TGCGCCAGCCGTTACCGGACAGGGGACGGCGAGCAGTACTTC.

As concerns this clone: Additional DNA sequences in this sample encode the identical CDR3. This sequence joins TRBV28 and TRBJ2-6; possible D gene TRBD2, 5 bases. The CDR3 consists of 15 residues. V gave up 4 bases and J gave up 1 base, with 8 bases separating them. In germline, CDR1 is MDHEN, CDR2 SYDVKM. The CDR3 nucleotides read TGTGCCAGCAGTTCCCCGGGGTCTGGGGCCAACGTCCTGACTTTC. This sequence encodes CASSSPGSGANVLTF.

CDR3 amino acids: CASSSGPGQDGGYTF. CDR3 DNA: TGTGCCAGCAGTTCAGGTCCGGGACAGGATGGGGGCTACACCTTC. The chain uses TRBV7-2 and TRBJ1-2; 8 nucleotides agree with TRBD1. Germline trimming cut 6 bases from V and 8 bases from J; bases unmatched to any gene: 14. Per the germline V gene, CDR1 is SGHTA and CDR2 is FQGNSA. This CDR3 comprises 15 residues.

Comments on this clone: This sample also contains other DNA sequences that code for the same CDR3. This chain joins TRBV20-1 and TRBJ1-1; D uncertain. V lost 2 bases, J lost 5 bases, and 6 bases lay in between. Per germline, CDR1 DFQATT and CDR2 SNEGSKA (reference sequence). The CDR3 extends over 11 amino acids. The CDR3 region is CSARWGTEAFF. The DNA for the CDR3 is TGCAGTGCTAGATGGGGTACTGAAGCTTTCTTT.

CDR3 region: CATRRGSQNEKLFF. As DNA, the CDR3 is TGTGCCACCCGAAGGGGGAGTCAGAATGAAAAACTGTTTTTT. V gene TRBV19 combines with J gene TRBJ1-4, with D possibly being TRBD1 (6 bases). CDR1 LNHDA and CDR2 SQIVND come from the germline V gene (reference sequence). Trimming cost V 10 bases and J 5 bases, with 17 bases left between them. The CDR3 extends over 14 amino acids. Looking up the rest from reference TRBV19 and TRBJ1-4 gives the full variable domain: DGGITQSPKYLFRKEGQNVTLSCEQNLNHDAMYWYRQDPGQGLRLIYYSQIVNDFQKGDIAEGYSVSREKKESFPLTVTSAQKNPTAFYLCATRRGSQNEKLFFGSGTQLSVL.

Turning to this clone: Other DNA sequences in this specimen translate into the identical CDR3. The CDR3 spells CASSPGSSNEKLFF. CDR3 DNA: TGTGCCAGCTCACCAGGGTCGAGTAATGAAAAACTGTTTTTT. This chain joins TRBV18 and TRBJ1-4, with no clear D. This CDR3 has 14 residues. The V and J ends lost 2 bases and 4 bases respectively, with 8 bases between them. Germline-derived CDR1 and CDR2 are KGHSH and LQKENI.

J is TRBJ2-1 and V is TRBV5-4; 9 bases align to TRBD2. J was trimmed by 0 bases and V by 5 bases; bases with no gene match: 9. This CDR3 has 17 amino acids. Germline values: CDR1 SGHNT, CDR2 YYREEE (reference sequence). Here the CDR3 DNA reads TGTGCCAGCAGAACCACTAGCGGGTCTAGCTCCTACAATGAGCAGTTCTTC. Translated, it gives CASRTTSGSSSYNEQFF.

This chain connects TRBV10-2 to TRBJ1-1; D perhaps matches TRBD1 (6 bases). Germline CDR1 and CDR2: WSHSY and SAAADI. V lost 3 bases and J lost 1, with 12 bases in between. This CDR3 spans 15 amino acids. The CDR3 is CASSDRTDPNTEAFF. CDR3 DNA sequence: TGCGCCAGCAGTGACCGGACAGATCCGAACACTGAAGCTTTCTTT.

The chain joins TRBV11-3 to TRBJ2-1; D is ambiguous. The CDR3 contains 13 residues. CDR1 and CDR2 from the germline V gene are SGHNT and YENEEA. V lost 4 bases, J lost 9 bases, and 13 bases lay in between. CDR3 residues: CASSSVVDTEQFF. For the CDR3, the DNA is TGTGCCAGCAGCTCAGTAGTTGATACTGAGCAGTTCTTC.

V gene TRBV19 combines with J gene TRBJ2-2; the match to TRBD2 covers 7 bases. The V gene's germline CDR1 is LNHDA and CDR2 SQIVND (reference sequence). The CDR3 runs to 15 residues. The V segment lost 3 bases and the J segment 4 bases; nucleotides outside the gene matches: 5. As DNA, the CDR3 is TGTGCCAGTAGTATGATGGGGGAGGGCACCGGGGAGCTGTTTTTT. The encoded protein is CASSMMGEGTGELFF.

J is TRBJ2-2 and V is TRBV7-2; D is perhaps TRBD2 (5 bases). Between the trimmed V and J ends, which lost 1 base and 4 bases, there was a span of 7 bases. The CDR3 runs to 14 residues. Germline V lookup: CDR1 SGHTA, CDR2 FQGNSA. The CDR3 sequence is CASSLGRITGELFF. CDR3 in DNA: TGTGCCAGCAGCTTAGGGAGGATCACCGGGGAGCTGTTTTTT.